A selection of T cell receptor beta chains follows, all from one sample in a study of blood T cell repertoires in COVID-19. The data were produced by immunoSEQ multiplex PCR, yet TCRdb's version contains in-frame clones alone and is incomplete. Here the sample spans a few hundred thousand clones, more than 75% being singletons. Sequenced input: peripheral blood. The receptors were gathered from a woman between 50 and 59 years old with acute or convalescent COVID-19. Each CDR3 is given with its conserved first and last residue. Fields, in order: J gene, V gene, CDR3 protein.

J gene: TRBJ2-5; V gene: TRBV7-3; CDR3 protein: CASSLDGSSKTQYF
J gene: TRBJ1-1; V gene: TRBV5-1; CDR3 protein: CASSLPDRMNTEAFF
J gene: TRBJ2-7; V gene: TRBV28; CDR3 protein: CASPTPRRESEQYF
J gene: TRBJ2-5; V gene: TRBV4-3; CDR3 protein: CASSLRQLAWETQYF
J gene: TRBJ1-1; V gene: TRBV6-6; CDR3 protein: CASSYQGLETEAFF
J gene: TRBJ2-1; V gene: TRBV11-3; CDR3 protein: CASSLADSYNEQFF
J gene: TRBJ2-1; V gene: TRBV5-6; CDR3 protein: CASRLFTGAGWNEQFF
J gene: TRBJ2-7; V gene: TRBV29-1; CDR3 protein: CSGGLAGGIGQYF
J gene: TRBJ2-1; V gene: TRBV5-5; CDR3 protein: CASSPWGGDNEQFF
J gene: TRBJ2-7; V gene: TRBV27; CDR3 protein: CASSSPSATYEQYF
J gene: TRBJ1-1; V gene: TRBV5-1; CDR3 protein: CASSPGGRLNTEAFF
J gene: TRBJ2-7; V gene: TRBV9; CDR3 protein: CASSVDAVTSGYEQYF
J gene: TRBJ1-1; V gene: TRBV6-2/TRBV6-3; CDR3 protein: CASSRGLEVTEAFF
J gene: TRBJ1-2; V gene: TRBV18; CDR3 protein: CASSPTGDYGYTF
J gene: TRBJ1-4; V gene: TRBV5-1; CDR3 protein: CASSAGGTNEKLFF
J gene: TRBJ2-1; V gene: TRBV28; CDR3 protein: CASSLLATEDNEQFF
J gene: TRBJ2-3; V gene: TRBV10-2; CDR3 protein: CASSDYSGRAGDTQYF
J gene: TRBJ2-1; V gene: TRBV29-1; CDR3 protein: CSVERNEQFF
J gene: TRBJ2-1; V gene: TRBV4-1; CDR3 protein: CASSHPVAGSYNEQFF
J gene: TRBJ1-1; V gene: TRBV29-1; CDR3 protein: CSVGRWGANTEAFF
J gene: TRBJ1-2; V gene: TRBV19; CDR3 protein: CALRGQGPLGYTF
J gene: TRBJ2-7; V gene: TRBV28; CDR3 protein: CASTTGLGGTYEQYF
J gene: TRBJ1-2; V gene: TRBV28; CDR3 protein: CASTYRAYGYTF
J gene: TRBJ1-2; V gene: TRBV3-1/TRBV3-2; CDR3 protein: CASSAGEGYTF
J gene: TRBJ2-5; V gene: TRBV5-1; CDR3 protein: CASSASGIQETQYF
J gene: TRBJ1-4; V gene: TRBV19; CDR3 protein: CASSKEGLSNEKLFF
J gene: TRBJ2-7; V gene: TRBV2; CDR3 protein: CASRGQALSYEQYF
J gene: TRBJ2-7; V gene: TRBV24-1; CDR3 protein: CATSAQGQGTHEQYF